This TCR beta chain was found in a study of T cell clonality in common variable immunodeficiency. Findings and limits, study-wide: Common variable immunodeficiency TCR beta sequences reportedly had fewer deletions and N-nucleotide insertions.

Trimming pared 3 bases from V and 0 bases from J, leaving 6 bases between. This CDR3 has 14 residues. CDR1 is MDHEN and CDR2 is SYDVKM in the germline V gene. Sequenced by immunoSEQ multiplex PCR; TCRdb stores in-frame clones only, minus some. The repertoire shows about 45,000 clones, none seen only once; the top ten take 0.6% to 0.8%. The table lists this clone with many counts. Its antigen is unknown. The sequence runs out 3 residues before the end of the CDR3; the remainder is reconstructed from the germline J gene. The clonotype comes from a person between 18 and 75 years old in good health. The chain has TRBV28 and TRBJ1-5; no firm D call. The material sequenced was peripheral blood mononuclear cells. The part of the CDR3 DNA that was read is TGTGCCAGCAGTTTTCCCAATAGCAATCAGCCC. Amino acids: CASSFPNSNQP. The entire CDR3 sequence reads CASSFPNSNQPQHF.